These T cell receptor beta chains were read from a single sample in a study of beta chain features in type 1 diabetes. TCRdb keeps only in-frame clones here, not all; method: immunoSEQ multiplex PCR. This sample has roughly 290,000 clones, with around 16% found just once. Material: naive CD4+ T cells from blood. These receptors all stem from a man between 18 and 35 years old with type 1 diabetes. Both conserved end residues are part of each CDR3. A D gene is named only where the DNA matches it firmly. Expanded clones get a size class; other rows say once, few or many, or leave the size out.

j_call | clone_size | cdr3_length | v_call | d_call | cdr3_nt | cdr3_aa
TRBJ1-2 | few | 12 | TRBV5-1 | - | TGCGCCAGCAGCCAGGGTGGTCGTGGCTACACCTTC | CASSQGGRGYTF
TRBJ2-5 | few | 12 | TRBV7-2 | - | TGTGCCAGCAGCTTAGTAGGGGAAGCCCAGTACTTC | CASSLVGEAQYF
TRBJ1-3 | few | 14 | TRBV28 | - | TGTGCCAGCAGTCCCGGGGTCCGCGGAAACACCATATATTTT | CASSPGVRGNTIYF
TRBJ2-1 | few | 13 | TRBV29-1 | - | TGCAGCGTCGTGGGACTTACCTACAATGAGCAGTTCTTC | CSVVGLTYNEQFF
TRBJ1-1 | - | 11 | TRBV20-1 | - | TGCAGTGCTCTGAAAACAACTGAAGCTTTCTTT | CSALKTTEAFF
TRBJ1-6 | few | 14 | TRBV19 | - | TGTGCCAGTACCGGAGACGGAAATAATTCACCCCTCCACTTT | CASTGDGNNSPLHF
TRBJ2-1 | few | 14 | TRBV2 | - | TGTGCCAGCAGGATGGGACATTACTACAATGAGCAGTTCTTC | CASRMGHYYNEQFF
TRBJ1-5 | - | 13 | TRBV28 | - | TGTGCCAGCAGCCCCGTCTACTATCAGCCCCAGCATTTT | CASSPVYYQPQHF
TRBJ2-7 | few | 14 | TRBV9 | - | TGTGCCAGCAGCGCTAGTGGGGCCTCCTACGAGCAGTACTTC | CASSASGASYEQYF
TRBJ2-2 | few | 16 | TRBV14 | TRBD2 | TGTGCCAGCAGCCACACTAGCGGGAGGAGAGCCGGGGAGCTGTTTTTT | CASSHTSGRRAGELFF
TRBJ2-1 | few | 13 | TRBV30 | - | TGTGCCTGGGAGGCCCCGGCTCTACCTGGACAGTTCTTC | CAWEAPALPGQFF
TRBJ2-3 | few | 18 | TRBV7-9 | TRBD1 | TGTGCCAGCAGCCCACGCCCCTACGGACAGGGCGGCGCAGATACGCAGTATTTT | CASSPRPYGQGGADTQYF
TRBJ1-1 | few | 11 | TRBV2 | - | TGTGCCAGCAGGGAAGGGCTTGAAGCTTTCTTT | CASREGLEAFF
TRBJ1-5 | - | 15 | TRBV7-8 | - | TGTGCCAGCAGCTTAGTACAGGGCCTTAATCAGCCCCAGCATTTT | CASSLVQGLNQPQHF
TRBJ2-7 | - | 15 | TRBV19 | TRBD1 | TGTGCCAGTAGCACGGACAGGGCTCACTCCTACGAGCAGTACTTC | CASSTDRAHSYEQYF
TRBJ2-4 | many | 17 | TRBV4-3 | - | TGCGCCAGCAGCCAAGATCGTGGCACAGAGGCCAAAAACATTCAGTACTTC | CASSQDRGTEAKNIQYF
TRBJ2-7 | - | 16 | TRBV5-4 | - | TGTGCCAGCAGCCCAGGGGGGTTAGCGGGAACCGACGAGCAGTACTTC | CASSPGGLAGTDEQYF
TRBJ2-3 | - | 14 | TRBV5-1 | TRBD2 | TGCGCCACCCGCGTCGGACTAGCGACAGATACGCAGTATTTT | CATRVGLATDTQYF
TRBJ2-1 | - | 19 | TRBV4-3 | TRBD2 | TGCGCCAGCAGCCCCCGTCTAGCGGGGGGGCCCGGATCCTACAATGAGCAGTTCTTC | CASSPRLAGGPGSYNEQFF
TRBJ2-3 | - | 14 | TRBV5-4 | - | TGTGCCAGCAGCTTTAGGGGGGGACAAGATACGCAGTATTTT | CASSFRGGQDTQYF
TRBJ2-6 | few | 13 | TRBV6-6 | - | TGTGCCAGCACGGTAGCCGGGGCCAACGTCCTGACTTTC | CASTVAGANVLTF
TRBJ1-1 | - | 14 | TRBV6-4 | - | TGTGCCAGCAGTGACGCAGCCCCAGGGGAGGAAGCTTTCTTT | CASSDAAPGEEAFF
TRBJ1-1 | - | 13 | TRBV6-5 | TRBD1 | TGTGCCAGCAGTTACGACAGGGTCGCTGAAGCTTTCTTT | CASSYDRVAEAFF
TRBJ2-3 | - | 16 | TRBV4-3 | TRBD2 | TGCGCCAGCAGCCAAGATAGCGGGGGGGTTACAGATACGCAGTATTTT | CASSQDSGGVTDTQYF
TRBJ2-3 | - | 13 | TRBV28 | TRBD2 | TGTGCCAGCAGTTCCGGGACTAGTTACACGCAGTATTTT | CASSSGTSYTQYF
TRBJ2-1 | - | 16 | TRBV28 | - | TGTGCCAGCAGATCCGGGTCTGTAGGAATTAAGGATGAGCAGTTCTTC | CASRSGSVGIKDEQFF
TRBJ2-7 | - | 14 | TRBV11-2 | TRBD2 | TGTGCCAGCAGCTTCCGGGACTACTCCTACGAGCAGTACTTC | CASSFRDYSYEQYF
TRBJ2-7 | - | 13 | TRBV28 | TRBD1 | TGTGCCAGCAGCGAGACAGGGTTCTACGAGCAGTACTTC | CASSETGFYEQYF
TRBJ2-1 | - | 16 | TRBV5-1 | TRBD1 | TGCGCCAGCAGCCCGAGGACAGGGGGCGAAAACAATGAGCAGTTCTTC | CASSPRTGGENNEQFF
TRBJ2-1 | few | 14 | TRBV11-1 | TRBD2 | TGTGCCAGCAGGGACGTAGCGGGAGGGCAAGAGCAGTTCTTC | CASRDVAGGQEQFF
TRBJ2-1 | - | 15 | TRBV19 | - | TGTGCCAGTACTCTCAGGGAGGACCCCTACAATGAGCAGTTCTTC | CASTLREDPYNEQFF
TRBJ1-6 | - | 15 | TRBV6-5 | - | TGTGCCAGCAGCCCCGTAGGGGGGGCGAATTCACCCCTCCACTTT | CASSPVGGANSPLHF
TRBJ2-7 | few | 14 | TRBV29-1 | - | TGCAGCGTCGGGGTCCTTATGGGGTCCTACGAGCAGTACTTC | CSVGVLMGSYEQYF
TRBJ2-5 | few | 15 | TRBV13 | TRBD2 | TGTGCCAGCAGCCGGGCTAGCGGCCTCCGGGGGGAGCAGTACTTC | CASSRASGLRGEQYF
TRBJ2-1 | - | 14 | TRBV29-1 | - | TGCAGCTCGGTGGGTGAGCGGACTTACAATGAGCAGTTCTTC | CSSVGERTYNEQFF
TRBJ2-7 | few | 15 | TRBV7-2 | TRBD2 | TGTGCCAGCAGCCCCAGGGGCGGGAGGCAGTACGAGCAGTACTTC | CASSPRGGRQYEQYF
TRBJ2-4 | few | 13 | TRBV30 | TRBD1 | TGTGCCTGGGGGACAGGGGGTAGAAACATTCAGTACTTC | CAWGTGGRNIQYF
TRBJ1-2 | few | 14 | TRBV11-2 | - | TGTGCCAGCAGCTTGGCCGTAGAACGGGATGGCTACACCTTC | CASSLAVERDGYTF
TRBJ2-5 | many | 13 | TRBV15 | - | TGTGCCACCGGCCCAGGGCGAAGGGAGACCCAGTACTTC | CATGPGRRETQYF
TRBJ1-1 | few | 12 | TRBV6-6 | - | TGTGCCAGCAGTTTTACCAGGGATGCAGCTTTCTTT | CASSFTRDAAFF
TRBJ2-4 | few | 17 | TRBV19 | - | TGTGCCAGTAGTATCCTTTCGGGGCGAGGACGGGGGAACATTCAGTACTTC | CASSILSGRGRGNIQYF
TRBJ2-7 | - | 15 | TRBV5-6 | TRBD1 | TGTGCCAGCAGGAGATTAGGACAGGGGGCCTACGAGCAGTACTTC | CASRRLGQGAYEQYF
TRBJ2-4 | few | 15 | TRBV4-2 | - | TGTGCCAGCAGCCATCGAGGGACATTGGGGGACATTCAGTACTTC | CASSHRGTLGDIQYF
TRBJ1-1 | - | 15 | TRBV5-1 | - | TGCGCCAGCAGCCCCAGGCGGGGGGCGGACACTGAAGCTTTCTTT | CASSPRRGADTEAFF
TRBJ1-1 | - | 13 | TRBV7-2 | - | TGTGCCAGCAGCTTACGGGGGAACACTGAAGCTTTCTTT | CASSLRGNTEAFF
TRBJ1-1 | few | 15 | TRBV29-1 | - | TGCAGCGTCCACAGGGCGGTGGATCGGGCCACTGAAGCTTTCTTT | CSVHRAVDRATEAFF